The 25 T cell receptor beta chains below all came from one sample that was sequenced in a study of T cell repertoires in cytomegalovirus infection. From the reads, TCRdb called clonotypes with MiXCR, one entry per CDR3 protein. The data hold some 270,000 distinct CDR3 sequences, with about 20% observed a single time. Antigen specificity for these receptors is unknown. Source: cultured PBMCs, taken from culture after CMV antigen stimulation. The receptors originated from a human donor in good health (CMV status not recorded). Some clones in this sample may be carry-over from other donors' samples.

The chain links TRBV6-2 or TRBV6-3 to TRBJ1-5, with D unresolved. The CDR3 contains 13 residues. Germline assignment: CDR1 MNHEY and CDR2 SVGEGT. Between the trimmed V and J ends, which lost 0 bases and 15 bases, there was a span of 15 bases. The chain's CDR3 is CASSYSKGGRWHF. Here the CDR3 DNA reads TGTGCCAGCAGTTACTCGAAAGGCGGTCGTTGGCATTTT.

V usage is TRBV24-1 and J usage is TRBJ2-2; a weak D match, TRBD1 (6 bases). Germline CDR1 is KGHDR and CDR2 is SFDVKD. The CDR3 loop spans 17 amino acids. V gave up 3 bases and J gave up 7 bases, with 20 bases separating them. CDR3 sequence: CATSDLRDRDTGGELFF. The CDR3 bases are TGTGCCACCAGTGATCTCCGGGACCGGGACACGGGCGGGGAGCTGTTTTTT.

This clonotype occurred a few times. The chain employs TRBV12-3 or TRBV12-4 and TRBJ1-5, with D hard to call. V was trimmed by 3 bases and J by 4 bases, leaving 7 bases between them. The CDR3 is 13 residues long. CDR3 residues: CASSLGQNQPQHF. In DNA form, the CDR3 reads TGTGCCAGCAGTTTGGGCCAGAATCAGCCCCAGCATTTT.

The rearrangement links TRBV5-1 to TRBJ1-1, with D uncertain. Trimming shortened V by 4 bases and J by 2 bases, and 15 bases separated the two germline ends. The CDR3 has 15 residues. CDR1 and CDR2 (germline): SGHRS, YFSETQ. The CDR3 loop reads CASSLGRGENTEAFF. DNA of the CDR3: TGCGCCAGCAGCCTAGGCCGTGGTGAAAACACTGAAGCTTTCTTT. Filled out from reference TRBV5-1 and TRBJ1-1, the complete variable domain reads KAGVTQTPRYLIKTRGQQVTLSCSPISGHRSVSWYQQTPGQGLQFLFEYFSETQRNKGNFPGRFSGRQFSNSRSEMNVSTLELGDSALYLCASSLGRGENTEAFFGQGTRLTVV.

This clonotype occurred a few times. The chain joins TRBV7-3 to TRBJ1-3; 9 nucleotides align to TRBD1. J gave up 3 bases and V 5 bases, and 14 bases lay outside the gene matches. Germline V lookup: CDR1 SGHTA, CDR2 FQGTGA. The CDR3 spans 18 residues. CDR3 sequence (DNA): TGTGCCAGCAGCATCGTCCCGGGACAGGGATTAAGTGGAAACACCATATATTTT. The encoded protein is CASSIVPGQGLSGNTIYF. The full variable domain, completed using reference TRBV7-3 and TRBJ1-3, is GAGVSQTPSNKVTEKGKYVELRCDPISGHTALYWYRQSLGQGPEFLIYFQGTGAADDSGLPNDRFFAVRPEGSVSTLKIQRTERGDSAVYLCASSIVPGQGLSGNTIYFGEGSWLTVV.

The chain combines TRBV3-1 with TRBJ2-2; 7 nucleotides line up with TRBD2. The CDR3 extends over 17 amino acids. CDR1 LGHDT and CDR2 YNNKEL come from the germline V gene (reference sequence). The V gene end was trimmed by 0 bases and the J gene end by 4 bases; junction bases not matched to a gene: 8. This CDR3 reads CASSQERRGVATGELFF. Here the CDR3 DNA reads TGTGCCAGCAGCCAAGAGAGACGGGGGGTCGCCACCGGGGAGCTGTTTTTT.

V gene TRBV7-3 combines with J gene TRBJ1-1; TRBD1 matches at 9 bases. This CDR3 has 14 residues. Germline values: CDR1 SGHTA, CDR2 FQGTGA. The junction had 4 bases not matched to a gene; V was cut back by 4 bases and J by 4 bases. DNA for the CDR3: TGTGCCAGCAGCTCGGGACAGGGCCCCACTGAAGCTTTCTTT. Residues: CASSSGQGPTEAFF.

The chain employs TRBV28 and TRBJ2-2, with 9 nucleotides matching TRBD2. Germline assignment: CDR1 MDHEN and CDR2 SYDVKM. This CDR3 is built from 17 residues. With 5 bases clipped from V and 4 bases from J, the junction kept 11 bases outside the gene matches. CDR3 protein: CASSVPLGSGSTGELFF. CDR3 in DNA: TGTGCCAGCAGTGTACCACTGGGTAGCGGGAGCACCGGGGAGCTGTTTTTT.

The gene calls are TRBV12-3 or TRBV12-4 and TRBJ1-2; D gene uncertain. CDR3 length: 12 amino acids. Deletions cut 4 bases from V and 3 bases from J, with 6 bases between. The CDR3, as DNA: TGTGCCAGCAGTTACTTCGACTATGGCTACACCTTC. Translated: CASSYFDYGYTF.

This clonotype was counted ten times or more. V gene TRBV7-3 combines with J gene TRBJ1-5; D uncertain. The germline CDR1 and CDR2 sequences are SGHTA and FQGTGA. The length of the CDR3 is 20 residues. V gave up 2 bases and J gave up 0 bases, with 23 bases separating them. CDR3 in amino acids: CASSLEVGRPPPYSNQPQHF. In DNA, the CDR3 is TGTGCCAGCAGCTTAGAGGTTGGCAGACCTCCTCCTTATAGCAATCAGCCCCAGCATTTT. Full variable domain (missing parts from reference TRBV7-3 and TRBJ1-5): GAGVSQTPSNKVTEKGKYVELRCDPISGHTALYWYRQSLGQGPEFLIYFQGTGAADDSGLPNDRFFAVRPEGSVSTLKIQRTERGDSAVYLCASSLEVGRPPPYSNQPQHFGDGTRLSIL.

With regard to this clonotype: As the CDR3 is not closed by the conserved phenylalanine or tryptophan, this likely results from a read error. This rearrangement joins TRBV29-1 to TRBJ2-1, with a weak D call TRBD2 (6 bases). The CDR3 length is 17 residues. V lost 4 bases and J 0 bases, leaving 19 bases between the germline ends. The germline V gene encodes CDR1 SQVTM and CDR2 ANQGSEA. The DNA of the CDR3 is TGCAGCGTTGGGGAGGTACGGATGGGTAGCTCCTACAATGAGCAGTTCGTC. It encodes CSVGEVRMGSSYNEQFV.

The chain is built from TRBV5-1 and TRBJ2-3; 7 nucleotides agree with TRBD1. This CDR3 is built from 14 residues. The germline V gene has CDR1 SGHRS and CDR2 YFSETQ. V trimming: 7 bases; J trimming: 1 base; junction bases outside the gene matches: 6. Written as DNA, the CDR3 is TGCGCCAGCCGATCCGGACAGGGCACAGATACGCAGTATTTT. This gives the protein CASRSGQGTDTQYF.

This clonotype was seen ten or more times. The rearrangement links TRBV7-9 to TRBJ2-5; D not resolved. V gave up 6 bases and J gave up 5 bases, with 13 bases separating them. The germline V gene encodes CDR1 SEHNR and CDR2 FQNEAQ (reference sequence). The length of the CDR3 is 13 residues. Here the CDR3 reads CASREILGETQYF. CDR3 coding DNA: TGTGCCAGCAGAGAAATCCTTGGGGAGACCCAGTACTTC.

A few counts support this clonotype. The chain couples TRBV20-1 to TRBJ2-3; D gene unclear. V was clipped by 3 bases and J by 2 bases, with 12 bases between them. The CDR3 runs 14 residues. Looked up from germline, CDR1 is DFQATT and CDR2 is SNEGSKA (reference sequence). CDR3: CSASKADSTDTQYF. Here the CDR3 DNA reads TGCAGTGCTAGCAAGGCGGATTCCACAGATACGCAGTATTTT.

CDR3 DNA: TGCGCCAGCAGCTTGGCAGGGGTTGAGCAGTTCTTC. It encodes CASSLAGVEQFF. The rearrangement joins TRBV5-1 to TRBJ2-1, with a weak D call TRBD1 (6 bases). The CDR3 spans 12 residues. Between the trimmed V and J ends, which lost 0 bases and 9 bases, there was a span of 7 bases. Per germline, CDR1 SGHRS and CDR2 YFSETQ.

The chain uses TRBV28 and TRBJ2-7; TRBD1 or TRBD2 may be the D gene (5 bases each). The CDR3 runs to 13 residues. Germline CDR1 MDHEN, CDR2 SYDVKM. Trimming took off 7 bases at V and 5 bases at J, with 15 bases between the two ends. CDR3 sequence (DNA): TGTGCCAGCACCGAAATGGGGGAGAACGAGCAGTACGTC. It yields the protein CASTEMGENEQYV.

This clonotype was picked up one time. J is TRBJ2-1 and V is TRBV20-1, with 7 bases lining up with TRBD2. Looked up from germline, CDR1 is DFQATT and CDR2 is SNEGSKA (reference sequence). CDR3 size: 14 residues. V lost 5 bases and J lost 2; bases outside the gene matches: 6. The CDR3 here is CSAGRDPAYNEQFF. The CDR3 DNA is TGCAGTGCTGGGAGGGACCCAGCCTACAATGAGCAGTTCTTC.

This chain uses TRBV6-5 with TRBJ1-2; TRBD1 might be the D (5 bases). V dropped 10 bases and J dropped 2 bases, with 20 bases sitting between them. Germline V gives CDR1 MNHEY, CDR2 SVGAGI. This CDR3 is 15 amino acids long. The CDR3 DNA reads as TGTGCCACCTTGACACGACAGAAGGGAAACTATGGCTACACCTTC. Translated, it gives CATLTRQKGNYGYTF.

This clonotype came up many times. CDR3 nucleotides: TGTGCCAGCAGACCGGGACAGCAGAATTCACCCCTCCACTTT. Translated, it gives CASRPGQQNSPLHF. The chain uses TRBV7-2 and TRBJ1-6; 7 nucleotides line up with TRBD1. With V trimmed by 6 bases and J by 7 bases, 6 bases remained unmatched. Germline lookup yields CDR1 SGHTA and CDR2 FQGNSA. The length of the CDR3 is 14 residues.

In its sample, this clonotype was seen many times. V is TRBV19 and J is TRBJ1-2; D not certain. Germline-derived CDR1 and CDR2 are LNHDA and SQIVND (reference sequence). The V end was cut by 5 bases, the J end by 0 bases, with 13 bases between. The length of the CDR3 is 15 residues. The CDR3 region is CASSHPVRPNYGYTF. The CDR3 DNA follows: TGTGCCAGTAGTCACCCGGTCCGGCCTAACTATGGCTACACCTTC.

This chain joins TRBV19 and TRBJ1-1; tentatively, D is TRBD1 (5 bases). Looked up from germline, CDR1 is LNHDA and CDR2 is SQIVND (reference sequence). CDR3 length equals 15 residues. Trimming pared 2 bases from V and 5 bases from J, leaving 15 bases between. The CDR3 is CASSITPLGETEAFF. DNA for the CDR3: TGTGCCAGTAGTATAACCCCTTTGGGGGAAACTGAAGCTTTCTTT.

This clonotype was counted ten times or more. V usage is TRBV18 and J usage is TRBJ1-6; 7 bases map to TRBD1. Germline V lookup: CDR1 KGHSH, CDR2 LQKENI. V lost 4 bases, J lost 10 bases, and 13 bases stayed unmatched. This CDR3 contains 16 residues. The CDR3, as DNA: TGTGCCAGCTCACTAAACGCAGGGGGTGAAGGGTCACCCCTCCACTTT. As protein: CASSLNAGGEGSPLHF.

Ten or more counts support this clonotype. The V and J genes are TRBV7-2 and TRBJ1-3; unclear D gene. Germline values: CDR1 SGHTA, CDR2 FQGNSA. V lost 5 bases to trimming and J lost 4 bases, with 9 bases between them. This CDR3 has 13 residues. Written as DNA, the CDR3 is TGTGCCAGCAGCAAAAATCAGGGAAACACCATATATTTT. It specifies CASSKNQGNTIYF.

The chain joins TRBV6-2 or TRBV6-3 to TRBJ2-7, with TRBD1 matching 10 bases. With 2 bases clipped from V and 6 bases from J, the junction kept 4 bases outside the gene matches. This CDR3 is 14 amino acids long. Per germline, CDR1 MNHEY and CDR2 SVGEGT. The CDR3 is CASSYGTGDREQYF. The CDR3 DNA sequence: TGTGCCAGCAGTTACGGGACAGGGGACCGCGAGCAGTACTTC.

J is TRBJ2-7 and V is TRBV18, with no clear D. Germline assignment: CDR1 KGHSH and CDR2 LQKENI. This CDR3 is built from 12 residues. V lost 5 bases and J lost 5, with 10 bases in between. In nucleotides, the CDR3 is TGTGCCAGCTCATGGGGTGGGCACGAGCAGTACGTC. This codes for CASSWGGHEQYV.